This is a list of T cell receptor beta chains from one sample in a study of T cell responses to AZD1222 COVID-19 vaccine. Profiled with immunoSEQ multiplex PCR; TCRdb holds only in-frame clones, not every one. The repertoire holds about 78,000 clones, with 65% to 85% as singletons. The source was peripheral blood, collected on day 0 of AZD1222 vaccination. These receptors came from an adult in good health. The CDR3 runs from the conserved cysteine through the conserved F or W. A D gene is named only where the DNA matches it firmly. The size field is filled for only some rows; it gives once, few, many or a size class.

>TRBJ1-2|-|TRBV7-2|-
CASSLGADYGYTF
TGTGCCAGCAGCTTGGGCGCAGACTATGGCTACACCTTC
>TRBJ2-1|TRBD2|TRBV6-1|-
CASSDPSGRANYEQFF
TGTGCCAGCAGTGATCCTAGCGGGAGGGCCAACTATGAGCAGTTCTTC
>TRBJ2-1|TRBD1|TRBV5-5|few
CASSTGTEEQFF
TGTGCCAGCAGCACGGGGACAGAAGAGCAGTTCTTC
>TRBJ2-5|TRBD2|TRBV7-2|-
CASSPGLAAKQETQYF
TGTGCCAGCAGCCCAGGACTAGCGGCCAAACAAGAGACCCAGTACTTC
>TRBJ1-1|TRBD1|TRBV4-1|-
CASSQGPGQTAFF
TGCGCCAGCAGCCAAGGTCCGGGACAGACAGCTTTCTTT
>TRBJ2-2|TRBD2|TRBV10-1|-
CASSGSSGTGELFF
TGCGCCAGCAGTGGTTCTAGCGGGACCGGGGAGCTGTTTTTT
>TRBJ2-3|-|TRBV13|once
CASSLGGPDTQYF
TGTGCCAGCAGCTTAGGGGGTCCAGATACGCAGTATTTT
>TRBJ2-7|TRBD2|TRBV3-1/TRBV3-2|-
CASSQDLSGLSYEQYF
TGTGCCAGCAGCCAAGATCTTAGCGGGCTCTCCTACGAGCAGTACTTC
>TRBJ2-3|-|TRBV5-1|-
CASSLGKTNTDTQYF
TGCGCCAGCAGTCTCGGGAAGACAAACACAGATACGCAGTATTTT
>TRBJ1-1|TRBD1|TRBV19|-
CASRGTGGETEAFF
TGTGCCAGTAGGGGGACAGGGGGCGAAACTGAAGCTTTCTTT
>TRBJ2-7|-|TRBV7-2|-
CASSLVGAFYEQYF
TGTGCCAGCAGCTTAGTGGGGGCCTTCTACGAGCAGTACTTC
>TRBJ2-1|-|TRBV2|once
CASSEGYEQFF
TGTGCCAGCAGTGAGGGGTATGAGCAGTTCTTC
>TRBJ1-1|TRBD1|TRBV18|-
CASSSGQKNTEAFF
TGTGCCAGCTCATCGGGACAGAAGAACACTGAAGCTTTCTTT
>TRBJ2-5|-|TRBV6-1|-
CASSRTAQQETQYF
TGTGCCAGCAGCCGGACAGCTCAACAAGAGACCCAGTACTTC
>TRBJ1-1|TRBD1|TRBV6-5|few
CASPNIRGQGTEAFF
TGTGCCAGCCCTAACATTCGCGGACAGGGCACTGAAGCTTTCTTT
>TRBJ1-6|-|TRBV7-9|few
CASSFSRGGSPLHF
TGTGCCAGCAGCTTTAGTAGGGGTGGTTCACCCCTCCACTTT
>TRBJ1-1|-|TRBV28|-
CASSLPHEAFF
TGTGCCAGCAGTTTGCCGCACGAAGCTTTCTTT
>TRBJ1-2|-|TRBV2|few
CASSERSGGDYGYTF
TGTGCCAGCAGTGAACGGTCCGGGGGGGACTATGGCTACACCTTC
>TRBJ2-4|-|TRBV12-3/TRBV12-4|-
CASRPGGGNIQYF
TGTGCCAGCAGGCCCGGTGGGGGAAACATTCAGTACTTC
>TRBJ2-5|-|TRBV6-5|-
CASSMGDTGRETQYF
TGTGCCAGCAGTATGGGAGATACTGGTAGGGAGACCCAGTACTTC
>TRBJ2-3|-|TRBV6-2/TRBV6-3|-
CASSRGTTDTQYF
TGTGCCAGCAGTAGAGGGACCACAGATACGCAGTATTTT
>TRBJ2-6|-|TRBV3-1/TRBV3-2|few
CASSQGNSGANVLTF
TGTGCCAGCAGCCAGGGTAACTCTGGGGCCAACGTCCTGACTTTC
>TRBJ2-7|TRBD2|TRBV18|-
CASSPTSGARSYEQYF
TGTGCCAGCTCACCTACTAGCGGGGCGCGCTCCTACGAGCAGTACTTC